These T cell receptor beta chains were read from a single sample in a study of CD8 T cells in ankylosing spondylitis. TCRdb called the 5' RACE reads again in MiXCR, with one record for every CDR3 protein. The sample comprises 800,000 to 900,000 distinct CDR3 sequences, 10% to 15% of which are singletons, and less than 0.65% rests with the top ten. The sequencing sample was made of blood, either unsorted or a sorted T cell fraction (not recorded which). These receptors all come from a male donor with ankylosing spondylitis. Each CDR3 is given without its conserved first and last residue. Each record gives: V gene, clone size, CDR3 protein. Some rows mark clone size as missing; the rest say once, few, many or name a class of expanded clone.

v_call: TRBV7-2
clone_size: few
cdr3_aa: ASSLRGYYEQY

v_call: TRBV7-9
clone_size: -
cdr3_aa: ASSPRGQGATGELF

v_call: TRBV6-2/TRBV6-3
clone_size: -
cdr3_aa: ASGTAHYEQY

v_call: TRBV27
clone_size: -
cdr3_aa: ASSSGTSGRLYEQF

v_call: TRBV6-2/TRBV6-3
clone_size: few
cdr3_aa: ASSGSGTSIYEQY

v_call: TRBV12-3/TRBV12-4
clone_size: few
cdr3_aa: ASSFGRQGIEQY

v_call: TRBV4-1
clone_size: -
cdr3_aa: ASSQDYLAGSTDTQY

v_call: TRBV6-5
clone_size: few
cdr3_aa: ASSYSLLRYEQY

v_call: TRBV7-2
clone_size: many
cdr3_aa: ASSPGLLYEQY

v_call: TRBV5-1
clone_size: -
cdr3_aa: ASSLATQMGYGYT

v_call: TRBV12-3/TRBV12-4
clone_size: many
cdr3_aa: ASSLWDGNTEAF

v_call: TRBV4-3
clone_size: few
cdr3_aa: ASSQGAGKGQPQH

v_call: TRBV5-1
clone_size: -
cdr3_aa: ASSLGGDRRAF

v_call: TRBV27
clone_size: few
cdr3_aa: ASSGGAQGVYNEQF

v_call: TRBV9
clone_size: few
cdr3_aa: ASSVDPRGGELF

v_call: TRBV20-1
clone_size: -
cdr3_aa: SARDPALYQETQY

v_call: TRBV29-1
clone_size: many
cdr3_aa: SVEQGPSTDTQY

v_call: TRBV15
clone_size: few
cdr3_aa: ATSRDYGGHGYT

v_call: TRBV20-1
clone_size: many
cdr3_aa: SAPLTNYGYT

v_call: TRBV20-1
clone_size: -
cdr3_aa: SAIGYSYNEQF

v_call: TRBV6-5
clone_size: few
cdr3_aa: ASSFRLRGGLIGEKLF

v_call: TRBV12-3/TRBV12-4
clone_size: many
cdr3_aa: ASSLNPAGGMYEQF

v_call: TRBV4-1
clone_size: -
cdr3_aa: ASSQTTGGLGYT

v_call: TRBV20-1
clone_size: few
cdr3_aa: SARLSGRPQF

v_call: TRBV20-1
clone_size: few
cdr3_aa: SARDRDAYEQY

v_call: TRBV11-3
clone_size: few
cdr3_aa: ASSFDPTGELF

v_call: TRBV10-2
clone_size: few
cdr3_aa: ASSEILWLGEAF

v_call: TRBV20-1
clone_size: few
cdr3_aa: SALGQVEQF

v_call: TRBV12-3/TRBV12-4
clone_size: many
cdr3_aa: ASTTGETEAF

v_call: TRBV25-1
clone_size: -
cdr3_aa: ASSEWKGGETQY

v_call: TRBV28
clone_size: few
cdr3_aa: ASSILSGSRYNEQF

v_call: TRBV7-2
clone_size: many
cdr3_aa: ASSLGRPGAADTQY

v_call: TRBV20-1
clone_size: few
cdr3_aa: SAGPGTYNSPLH

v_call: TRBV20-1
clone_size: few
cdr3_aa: SARDPFHNEQF

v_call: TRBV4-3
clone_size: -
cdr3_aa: ASSQELFSYEQY

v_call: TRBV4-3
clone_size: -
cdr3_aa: ASSQLITGYTEAF

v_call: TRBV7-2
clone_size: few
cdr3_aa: ASSVVGRDYEQY

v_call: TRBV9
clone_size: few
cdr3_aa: ASSVDRYGYT

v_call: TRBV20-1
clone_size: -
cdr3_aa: SAKSDSPKTEAF

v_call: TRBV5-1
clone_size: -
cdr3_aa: ASSPQGDYVGEQF

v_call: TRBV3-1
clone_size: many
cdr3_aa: ASSQGLYEQY

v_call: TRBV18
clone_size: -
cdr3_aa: ASSRDYEEQF